This TCR beta chain was sequenced during a study of blood T cell repertoires in COVID-19. Study as a whole: The United States, Italy and Spain supplied acute and convalescent COVID-19 samples. The analysed material was cDNA or gDNA that came from T cells, B-cell-depleted T cells, or PBMCs.

Germline V lookup: CDR1 LGHDT, CDR2 YNNKEL (reference sequence). This CDR3 spans 17 amino acids. J gave up 0 bases and V 5 bases, and 5 bases lay outside the gene matches. Authors' methods: Researchers report that nucleated cell counts were estimated from reference gene primer amplification. This table comes from immunoSEQ multiplex PCR, and its TCRdb copy is limited to in-frame clones, with some not included. That table supplies the V and J calls and clone size; D and trimming were determined from the DNA. The table includes roughly 220,000 clones, about four fifths detected once. Material for sequencing was peripheral blood. V gene TRBV3-1 (or the pseudogene TRBV3-2) combines with J gene TRBJ1-5, with 12 bases identical to TRBD1. The clonotype comes from an elderly woman with COVID-19, enrolled during active disease. The CDR3 sequence: CASSLGQGAHSNQPQHF. The CDR3 DNA reads as TGTGCCAGCAGCTTGGGACAGGGGGCCCATAGCAATCAGCCCCAGCATTTT.